This entry is about one T cell receptor (beta chain). Its cognate antigen is unknown. The CDR3 sequence is 13 residues long. V lost 1 base to trimming and J lost 8 bases, with 9 bases between them. CDR1 and CDR2 from the germline V gene are KGHSH and LQKENI. Data came from immunoSEQ multiplex PCR; TCRdb stores just in-frame clones and leaves some out. Of 1.6 million or so clones listed, about 96% are singletons. These data are taken from a study of shared clonotypes between healthy human individuals. Negatively enriched CD4+ T cells were divided by CD45RA into naive and memory. Regarding the study as a whole: Larger richness was generally estimated for naive than memory subsets.

The receptor was isolated from a man aged 25 to 45 in good health. Sequenced sample: naive CD4+ T cells sorted from blood. The subset: CD45RA+ positively selected. V is TRBV18 and J is TRBJ1-3, with D possibly matching TRBD1 (5 bases). The CDR3 bases are TGTGCCAGCTCACCACGACAGCTCGACACCATATATTTT. Its translation is CASSPRQLDTIYF. The full variable domain, with the rest looked up from reference TRBV18 and TRBJ1-3, is NAGVMQNPRHLVRRRGQEARLRCSPMKGHSHVYWYRQLPEEGLKFMVYLQKENIIDESGMPKERFSAEFPKEGPSILRIQQVVRGDSAAYFCASSPRQLDTIYFGEGSWLTVV.